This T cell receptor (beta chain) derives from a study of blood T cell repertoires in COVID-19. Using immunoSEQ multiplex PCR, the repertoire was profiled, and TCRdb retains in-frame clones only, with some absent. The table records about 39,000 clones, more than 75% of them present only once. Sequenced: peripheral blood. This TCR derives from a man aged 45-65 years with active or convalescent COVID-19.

This chain's CDR3 is CASSLVAGATTGELFF. CDR3 nucleotide sequence: TGTGCCAGCAGCTTGGTTGCGGGGGCCACCACCGGGGAGCTGTTTTTT. The V and J genes are TRBV11-3 and TRBJ2-2, with D perhaps matching TRBD2 (7 bases). Germline V gene lookup returns CDR1 SGHNT and CDR2 YENEEA. The V end was cut by 3 bases, the J end by 4 bases, with 15 bases between. The CDR3 sequence is 16 residues long.